This T cell receptor (beta chain) was documented in a study of response to subunit inactivated influenza vaccine. TCRdb itself ran the RT-PCR reads through MiXCR, one entry per CDR3 protein. The sample holds 500,000 to 550,000 distinct CDR3 sequences, approximately 7.1% seen once. The clonotype comes from a man aged 50 to 69 who received an inactivated influenza vaccine. Sample: PBMCs from blood, taken less than 30 months after vaccination.

CDR3 sequence: CATSSAGTALYGYTF. The CDR3 DNA sequence: TGTGCCACCAGTTCTGCCGGGACAGCGCTCTATGGCTACACCTTC. The rearrangement links TRBV24-1 to TRBJ1-2, with 7 bases that match TRBD1. The V gene's germline CDR1 is KGHDR and CDR2 SFDVKD. V was clipped by 6 bases and J by 4 bases; unmatched bases: 10. The CDR3 sequence is 15 residues long.